This T cell receptor beta chain was found in a study of tumour-infiltrating T cells in Burkitt lymphoma. The wider study: This cohort included all epidemiological subtypes of Burkitt lymphoma. Productive clonality predicted overall and progression-free survival. Study-level findings and limits: Several public clonotypes recurred in numerous Burkitt lymphoma patients.

The CDR3 sequence is 17 residues long. CDR1 LNHNV and CDR2 YYDKDF come from the germline V gene (reference sequence). J lost 1 base, V lost 3 bases, and 2 bases had no gene match. The repertoire was sequenced with immunoSEQ multiplex PCR; TCRdb's copy has only in-frame clones and lacks some. The sample has tens of thousands of clones, more than 25% seen once; the top ten hold 2.9%. This clone was seen a few times. What it binds is unknown. Sequencing used tumor tissue. The chain combines TRBV15 with TRBJ1-6; the match to TRBD1 covers 11 bases. The source is a human donor with Burkitt lymphoma. As DNA, the CDR3 is TGTGCCACCAGCAGGGGGACAGGGGGGTCCTATAATTCACCCCTCCACTTT. As protein: CATSRGTGGSYNSPLHF.